This TCR beta chain appears in the sequencing data of a study of control samples from healthy donors and cancer patients. Trimming removed 5 bases at V and 5 bases at J, with 9 bases between. This CDR3 comprises 12 residues. CDR1 and CDR2 (germline): SGHTA, FQGNSA. Here immunoSEQ multiplex PCR was the method, and the copy in TCRdb shows in-frame clones only, minus some. The sample consists of around 180,000 clones, 85% to 95% of them appearing once. Source material: blood. This clonotype was obtained from a woman between 18 and 30 years old in good health. V usage is TRBV7-2 and J usage is TRBJ1-2; D is unresolved. This chain's CDR3 is CASSQATYGYTF. The DNA for the CDR3 is TGTGCCAGCAGCCAAGCGACGTATGGCTACACCTTC.